A single T cell receptor beta chain is shown here with its context. The antigen is unknown. The germline gene is not matched at one end of the junction; a read error may be the cause. The sample comes from a study of tumor and adjacent non-tumor tissue in lung cancer. The wider study: About 4.2 million productive TCRbeta reads were obtained per sample on average. Study-wide findings and caveats: Tumor repertoires had a smaller top 100 clone share than normal lung. Tumor tissue had significantly higher TCR diversity than normal lung.

TCRbeta libraries were built with three rounds of nested PCR, modified from ARM-PCR. One entry per CDR3 protein, called by TCRdb with MiXCR from the multiplex PCR reads. In the table there are 68,000 or so distinct CDR3 sequences, 55% to 70% of which are singletons. No cell sorting was done before RNA was extracted from the tissue. Chemotherapy-naive patients with new lung cancer underwent thoracic surgery in China, August–November 2014. The CDR3 extends over 14 amino acids. Germline V gene sequence: CDR1 MDHEN, CDR2 SYDVKM. The source of this sequence is a man between 45 and 60 years old with non-small cell lung cancer. The rearrangement links TRBV28 to TRBJ2-2; D is undetermined. The specimen was lung tumor tissue. The CDR3 sequence: CVSSLLGLTGELFF. DNA for the CDR3: TGTGTCAGCAGTTTATTAGGGCTCACCGGTGAGCTGTTTTTT.